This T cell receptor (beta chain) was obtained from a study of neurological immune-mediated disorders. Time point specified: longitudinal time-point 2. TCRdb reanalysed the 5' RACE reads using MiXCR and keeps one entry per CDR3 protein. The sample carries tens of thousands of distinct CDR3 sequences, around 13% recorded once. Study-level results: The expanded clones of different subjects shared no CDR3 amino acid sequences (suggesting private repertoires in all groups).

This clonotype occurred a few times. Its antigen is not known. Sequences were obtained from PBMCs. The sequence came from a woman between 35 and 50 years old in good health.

CDR3 in DNA: TGCAGTGCTACCCGGACTAGCGAGGGCGGGGAGCTGTTTTTT. It specifies CSATRTSEGGELFF. The rearrangement joins TRBV20-1 to TRBJ2-2, with 9 bases lining up with TRBD2. This CDR3 has 14 amino acids. The V segment lost 4 bases and the J segment 7 bases; nucleotides outside the gene matches: 7. Germline CDR1 is DFQATT and CDR2 is SNEGSKA (reference sequence).